These 10 T cell receptor beta chains came from one sample sequenced in a study of T cells in Graves' hyperthyroidism and ophthalmopathy. It was RNA transcripts that yielded the amplified TCR beta CDR3 regions. During a first-round RT-PCR of the TCR CDR3, the HTBI primer set was used. One entry per CDR3 protein results from TCRdb running MiXCR on the multiplex PCR reads. This table holds about 410,000 distinct CDR3 sequences, more than 14% found once. The sample comprised blood. These receptor sequences come from a woman in her twenties or thirties with Graves' ophthalmopathy.

In this sample, this clonotype turned up a few times. The J gene is TRBJ2-3, the V gene TRBV14; D is possibly TRBD2 (7 bases). CDR3 length equals 16 residues. V dropped 0 bases and J dropped 4 bases, with 14 bases sitting between them. Germline V gene data show CDR1 as SGHDN and CDR2 as FVKESK. The CDR3 sequence is CASSQDWGGLPDTQYF. CDR3 nucleotide sequence: TGTGCCAGCAGCCAAGATTGGGGGGGCTTGCCAGATACGCAGTATTTT.

CDR3 amino acids: CATSRGGRLAGGLPNTGELFF. The CDR3 nucleotides read TGTGCCACCAGCAGAGGTGGGAGACTAGCGGGGGGATTACCGAACACCGGGGAGCTGTTTTTT. This sequence joins TRBV15 and TRBJ2-2, with 13 nucleotides matching TRBD2. CDR1 is LNHNV and CDR2 is YYDKDF in the germline V gene (reference sequence). The V gene end was trimmed by 1 base and the J gene end by 0 bases; junction bases not matched to a gene: 11. This CDR3 is built from 21 residues.

J is TRBJ1-6 and V is TRBV30, with 7 bases that match TRBD1. This CDR3 region has 15 residues. The germline gives CDR1 GTSNPN, CDR2 SVGIG (reference sequence). J gave up 9 bases and V 4 bases, and 12 bases lay outside the gene matches. The CDR3 nucleotides read TGTGCCTGGAACGACAGGGACCGCCGAGGTTCACCCCTCCACTTT. It codes for CAWNDRDRRGSPLHF.

This clonotype was seen at least ten times. The V call is TRBV3-1, the J call TRBJ2-5, with 14 positions matching TRBD2. The germline CDR1 and CDR2 sequences are LGHDT and YNNKEL (reference sequence). V lost 5 bases and J lost 1; bases outside the gene matches: 3. This CDR3 comprises 16 residues. The CDR3 is CASSFGLAGGQETQYF. CDR3 nucleotides: TGTGCCAGCAGCTTCGGACTAGCGGGAGGCCAAGAGACCCAGTACTTC.

This clonotype came up many times. The rearrangement joins TRBV7-9 to TRBJ2-1, with TRBD1 matching over 11 bases. The V gene's germline CDR1 is SEHNR and CDR2 FQNEAQ (reference sequence). The CDR3 runs to 16 residues. The J segment lost 6 bases and the V segment lost 5 bases, leaving 9 bases of the junction unmatched. Here the CDR3 reads CASSPYLGQGVNEQFF. In nucleotides, the CDR3 is TGTGCCAGCAGCCCTTATTTGGGACAGGGGGTCAATGAGCAGTTCTTC.

This clonotype came up a few times. This rearrangement joins TRBV9 to TRBJ2-1; TRBD1 might be the D (6 bases). V was trimmed by 1 base and J by 4 bases, leaving 12 bases between them. Germline V gene data show CDR1 as SGDLS and CDR2 as YYNGEE. The CDR3 length is 15 residues. The CDR3 sequence is CASSVQGSSYNEQFF. In DNA form, the CDR3 reads TGTGCCAGCAGCGTACAGGGGTCGTCTTACAATGAGCAGTTCTTC.

This clonotype has ten or more counts. The rearrangement joins TRBV30 to TRBJ2-1, with D perhaps assigned TRBD1 or TRBD2 (6 bases each). CDR3 length: 17 residues. In germline, CDR1 is GTSNPN, CDR2 SVGIG (reference sequence). Trimming took off 1 base at V and 6 bases at J, with 22 bases between the two ends. CDR3 in amino acids: CAWSGSGAGMGGNEQFF. CDR3 nucleotides: TGTGCCTGGAGTGGTTCGGGGGCAGGCATGGGGGGCAATGAGCAGTTCTTC.

This clonotype was recorded at least ten times. V and J are TRBV27 and TRBJ1-5; maybe TRBD1 (6 bases). V was cut by 5 bases and J by 4 bases, with 12 bases left in between. This CDR3 is built from 14 residues. The V gene's germline CDR1 is MNHEY and CDR2 SMNVEV (reference sequence). CDR3 sequence: CASSDGGRNQPQHF. CDR3 in DNA: TGTGCCAGCAGTGACGGGGGCCGGAATCAGCCCCAGCATTTT.

This clonotype was seen at least ten times. The rearrangement joins TRBV20-1 to TRBJ2-1; TRBD2 aligns across 8 bases. The V gene's germline CDR1 is DFQATT and CDR2 SNEGSKA (reference sequence). V trimming: 5 bases; J trimming: 7 bases; junction bases outside the gene matches: 10. The CDR3 has 14 amino acids. In DNA form, the CDR3 reads TGCAGTGCTTTGGATAGCGGGGTTTGGAATGAGCAGTTCTTC. This translates into CSALDSGVWNEQFF.

This clonotype was detected many times. The chain employs TRBV3-1 and TRBJ2-2; a possible D gene is TRBD1 (6 bases). This CDR3 comprises 18 residues. The V gene lost 0 bases and the J gene lost 1 base, with 15 bases spanning the gap. CDR1 and CDR2 (germline): LGHDT, YNNKEL (reference sequence). The CDR3: CASSQDSRQAVNTGELFF. CDR3 bases: TGTGCCAGCAGCCAAGATTCGAGACAGGCGGTGAACACCGGGGAGCTGTTTTTT.